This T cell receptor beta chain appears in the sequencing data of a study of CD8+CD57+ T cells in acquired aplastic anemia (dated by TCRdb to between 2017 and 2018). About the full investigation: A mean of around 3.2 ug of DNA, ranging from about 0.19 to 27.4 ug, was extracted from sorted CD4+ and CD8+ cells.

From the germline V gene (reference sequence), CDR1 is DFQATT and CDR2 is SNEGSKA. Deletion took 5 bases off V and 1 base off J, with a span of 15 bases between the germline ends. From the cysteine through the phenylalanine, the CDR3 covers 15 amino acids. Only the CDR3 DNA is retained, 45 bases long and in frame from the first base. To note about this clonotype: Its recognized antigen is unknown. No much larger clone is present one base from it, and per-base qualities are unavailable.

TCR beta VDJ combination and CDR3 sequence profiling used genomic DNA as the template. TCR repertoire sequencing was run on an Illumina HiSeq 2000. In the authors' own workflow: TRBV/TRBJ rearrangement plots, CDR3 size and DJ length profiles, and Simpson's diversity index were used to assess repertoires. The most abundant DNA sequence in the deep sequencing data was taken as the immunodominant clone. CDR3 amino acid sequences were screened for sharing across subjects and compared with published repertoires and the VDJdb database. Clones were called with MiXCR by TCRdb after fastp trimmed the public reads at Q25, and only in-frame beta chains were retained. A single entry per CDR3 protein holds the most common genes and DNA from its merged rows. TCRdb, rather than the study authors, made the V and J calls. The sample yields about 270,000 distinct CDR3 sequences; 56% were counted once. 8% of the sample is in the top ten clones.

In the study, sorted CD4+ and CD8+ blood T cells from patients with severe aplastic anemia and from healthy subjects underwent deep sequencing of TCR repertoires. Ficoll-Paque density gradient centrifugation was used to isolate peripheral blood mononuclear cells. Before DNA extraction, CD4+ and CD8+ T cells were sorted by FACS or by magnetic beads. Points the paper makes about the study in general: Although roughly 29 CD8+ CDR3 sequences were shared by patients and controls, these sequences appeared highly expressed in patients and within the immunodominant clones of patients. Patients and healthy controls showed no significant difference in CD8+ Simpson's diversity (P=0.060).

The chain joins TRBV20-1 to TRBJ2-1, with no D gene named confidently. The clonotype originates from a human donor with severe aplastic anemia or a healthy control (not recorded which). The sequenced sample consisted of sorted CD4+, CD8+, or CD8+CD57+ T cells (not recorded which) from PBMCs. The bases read TGCAGTGCTCCCAGTTCCCAACATTCCTACAATGAGCAGTTCTTC. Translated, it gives CSAPSSQHSYNEQFF.